These T cell receptor beta chains were read from a single sample in a study of monozygotic twins with inflammatory bowel disease. Using the 5' RACE reads, TCRdb records one entry per CDR3 protein without DNA. The specimen's table records 350,000 to 550,000 distinct CDR3 sequences. The sequenced sample consisted of blood. The receptors shown here come from a human donor with ulcerative colitis or Crohn's disease, or a healthy co-twin of an affected twin (not recorded which). Both conserved end residues are part of each CDR3. The order of the fields is V gene, J gene, CDR3 protein.

v_gene: TRBV7-3
j_gene: TRBJ2-1
CDR3aa: CASSSLIPAEQFF

v_gene: TRBV4-1
j_gene: TRBJ2-3
CDR3aa: CASSQDASYTQYF

v_gene: TRBV4-3
j_gene: TRBJ2-7
CDR3aa: CASSQDKGVNYEQYF

v_gene: TRBV12-3/TRBV12-4
j_gene: TRBJ1-2
CDR3aa: CASFKGRVYGYTF

v_gene: TRBV27
j_gene: TRBJ2-1
CDR3aa: CASRPGQGYNEQFF

v_gene: TRBV19
j_gene: TRBJ2-1
CDR3aa: CASSIPGMHEQFF

v_gene: TRBV7-2
j_gene: TRBJ2-3
CDR3aa: CASTIRAGPTDTQYF

v_gene: TRBV5-4
j_gene: TRBJ2-7
CDR3aa: CASSVNKYEQYF

v_gene: TRBV29-1
j_gene: TRBJ2-3
CDR3aa: CSVYPWTPRADTQYF

v_gene: TRBV7-2
j_gene: TRBJ2-5
CDR3aa: CASSLIGQGGETQYF

v_gene: TRBV6-1
j_gene: TRBJ1-3
CDR3aa: CASSVTDRAGNTIYF

v_gene: TRBV24-1
j_gene: TRBJ2-1
CDR3aa: CATSDSRDGGRNEQFF

v_gene: TRBV6-5
j_gene: TRBJ2-7
CDR3aa: CASSYSGQGPYEQYF

v_gene: TRBV2
j_gene: TRBJ2-7
CDR3aa: CASSWTSSYEQYF